These T cell receptor beta chains were read from a single sample in a study of cytomegalovirus exposure and HLA in healthy donors. Sequenced by immunoSEQ multiplex PCR; TCRdb stores in-frame clones only, minus some. The sample has 150,000 to 200,000 clones; 70% to 90% are singletons. The sequencing input was PBMCs. The receptors shown here come from a man aged 18 to 30 in good health and CMV-seropositive. Both conserved end residues are part of each CDR3. D genes are given only for firm matches. Not all rows give a size; the values are once, few, many and, for expanded clones, a class.

>TRBJ1-1|TRBV5-1|NA|TRBD1
CASSLGQGWGANTEAFF
TGCGCCAGCAGCTTAGGACAGGGGTGGGGGGCGAACACTGAAGCTTTCTTT
>TRBJ1-1|TRBV11-2|NA|TRBD1
CASSLQGATEAFF
TGTGCCAGCAGCCTACAGGGGGCAACTGAAGCTTTCTTT
>TRBJ2-7|TRBV15|NA|NA
CATSSPAGVHEQYF
TGTGCCACCAGCAGCCCCGCAGGGGTCCACGAGCAGTACTTC
>TRBJ1-5|TRBV30|NA|TRBD1
CAWSVHRGELQPQHF
TGTGCCTGGAGTGTACACAGGGGCGAACTACAGCCCCAGCATTTT
>TRBJ1-1|TRBV6-5|NA|TRBD1
CASSSTGGPEAFF
TGTGCCAGCAGTTCTACAGGGGGGCCTGAAGCTTTCTTT
>TRBJ2-2|TRBV10-3|NA|NA
CAISVVTGELFF
TGTGCCATCAGTGTAGTTACCGGGGAGCTGTTTTTT
>TRBJ2-1|TRBV15|NA|TRBD1
CATSNDRGLEQFF
TGTGCCACCAGCAACGACAGGGGGCTTGAGCAGTTCTTC
>TRBJ1-1|TRBV7-2|NA|NA
CASSLGGSNTEAFF
TGTGCCAGCAGCTTGGGAGGGTCGAACACTGAAGCTTTCTTT
>TRBJ2-7|TRBV7-9|NA|TRBD1
CASSPDRGSYEQYF
TGTGCCAGCAGCCCGGACAGGGGAAGCTACGAGCAGTACTTC
>TRBJ1-2|TRBV5-4|few|NA
CASSLDRAGGYTF
TGTGCCAGCAGCTTGGACAGGGCGGGTGGCTACACCTTC
>TRBJ1-2|TRBV9|NA|NA
CASSSQDNFIDGYTF
TGTGCCAGCAGCTCCCAAGACAACTTTATAGATGGCTACACCTTC
>TRBJ1-5|TRBV13|NA|NA
CASSPWGSDQPQHF
TGTGCCAGCAGCCCCTGGGGCTCGGATCAGCCCCAGCATTTT
>TRBJ1-1|TRBV10-3|NA|NA
CASEGVQRGTEAFF
TGTGCCTCCGAGGGGGTACAACGGGGCACTGAAGCTTTCTTT
>TRBJ1-2|TRBV5-6|NA|NA
CASSPGQSYGYTF
TGTGCCAGCAGCCCCGGACAAAGCTATGGCTACACCTTC
>TRBJ1-1|TRBV5-1|NA|NA
CASSSGDGRNVNTEAFF
TGCGCCAGCAGCTCGGGGGACGGTCGCAACGTGAACACTGAAGCTTTCTTT
>TRBJ1-6|TRBV7-3|NA|NA
CASSFGTKGSPLHF
TGTGCCAGCAGCTTTGGGACTAAAGGTTCACCCCTCCACTTT